This TCR beta chain was found in a study of blood T cells in healthy people across ages. Notes on the study in general: Significant beta diversity loss was already apparent by age about 39, declining roughly linearly. Naive T cell percentage showed a strong correlation with the diversity of TCR beta.

Through a sample-barcoded 5' primer and a J-beta primer mix, a second PCR was run for roughly 7 to 12 cycles. TCRdb ran MiXCR on the 5' RACE reads and lists one entry per CDR3 protein. The data show 1.5 million to 2 million distinct CDR3 sequences, about 50% seen once. With 5 bases removed from V and 8 bases from J, the gap between germline ends came to 18 bases. The V gene's germline CDR1 is SGHTA and CDR2 FQGNSA. This CDR3 comprises 15 residues. This clonotype was observed a single time. Its antigen is unknown. Staff drew about 10 milliliters of peripheral blood from each donor. The receptor's source is a woman aged 40 to 50 in good health. The genes are TRBV7-2 and TRBJ1-4; D uncertain. The sample taken for sequencing was blood. The CDR3 spells CASSHIAPGEEKLFF. CDR3 DNA sequence: TGTGCCAGCAGCCATATCGCCCCTGGAGAAGAAAAACTGTTTTTT.